This T cell receptor beta chain was sequenced during a study of CD8 T cells in ankylosing spondylitis (dated by TCRdb to between 2016 and 2019). Background for the entire study: The study set out to find disease-linked TCR variants by profiling T cell receptor beta repertoires in ankylosing spondylitis patients and healthy donors. Peripheral blood was sampled, and synovial fluid was also collected from ankylosing spondylitis patients. In total, the full study cohort was made up of 95 to 110 healthy donors and 25 ankylosing spondylitis patients. The investigation overall reported the following: Some motif variants were previously reported in synovial fluid and blood of reactive arthritis patients, suggesting common disease-initiation mechanisms. A CD8+ phenotype was shown by the disease-linked clones, which were found at relatively low frequencies in peripheral blood. The disease-linked clones were reported as significantly enriched in matched synovial fluid samples from ankylosing spondylitis patients. A TCR beta motif of several highly homologous amino acid variants appeared characteristic of blood from ankylosing spondylitis patients.

The sequencer was an Illumina HiSeq 2500. Quantitative 5'-RACE with molecular barcodes was the method used to prepare the TCR beta libraries. Regarding the original processing steps: Disease-linked TCR variants were identified with a new computational method built on a probabilistic model of VDJ rearrangement. Through fastp at Q25 and MiXCR, TCRdb rebuilt clones from the public reads, retaining in-frame beta chains. One record per CDR3 amino acid sequence lists the most common genes and DNA. It is TCRdb's table, rather than the study itself, that gives the V and J calls and clone size. This sample has about 440,000 distinct CDR3 sequences in its table, and 17% of those were observed once. The ten top clones hold under 1.2% of the sample. This clonotype turned up a few times. Its specific antigen is unknown. No base quality information exists; no much larger clone differs at one position. CDR1 and CDR2, per the germline V gene (reference sequence), are DFQATT and SNEGSKA. From the cysteine up to the phenylalanine, the CDR3 has a length of 13 residues. The kept DNA is CDR3 alone, 39 bases in frame from the first base. At the junction V is shortened by 6 bases and J by 6 bases; bases outside the gene matches: 6.

Sequenced: blood, either unsorted or a sorted T cell fraction (not recorded which). The sequence was obtained from a male donor with ankylosing spondylitis. This chain is built from TRBV20-1 and TRBJ1-5; TRBD1 agrees with 9 junctional bases. In nucleotide form, the sequence is TGCAGTGCCCGGGACAGGGAGAGTCAGCCCCAGCATTTT. It translates to CSARDRESQPQHF.